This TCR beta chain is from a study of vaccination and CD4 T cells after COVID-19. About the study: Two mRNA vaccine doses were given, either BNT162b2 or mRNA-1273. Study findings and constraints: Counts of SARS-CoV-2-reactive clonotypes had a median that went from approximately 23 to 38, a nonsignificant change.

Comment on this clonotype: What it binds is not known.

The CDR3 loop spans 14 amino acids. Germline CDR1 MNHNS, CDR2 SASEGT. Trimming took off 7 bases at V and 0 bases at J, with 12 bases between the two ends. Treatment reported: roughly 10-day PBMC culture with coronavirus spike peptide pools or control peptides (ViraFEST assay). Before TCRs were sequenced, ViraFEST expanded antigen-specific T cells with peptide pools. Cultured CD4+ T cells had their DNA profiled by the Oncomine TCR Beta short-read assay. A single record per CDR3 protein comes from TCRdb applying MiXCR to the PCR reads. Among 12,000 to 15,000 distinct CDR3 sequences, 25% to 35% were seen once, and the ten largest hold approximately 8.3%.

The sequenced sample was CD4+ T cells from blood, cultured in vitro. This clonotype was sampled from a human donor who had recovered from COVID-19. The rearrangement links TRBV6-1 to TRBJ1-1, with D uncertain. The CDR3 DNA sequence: TGTGCCAGCACAAAGACACTCATGAACACTGAAGCTTTCTTT. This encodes CASTKTLMNTEAFF.